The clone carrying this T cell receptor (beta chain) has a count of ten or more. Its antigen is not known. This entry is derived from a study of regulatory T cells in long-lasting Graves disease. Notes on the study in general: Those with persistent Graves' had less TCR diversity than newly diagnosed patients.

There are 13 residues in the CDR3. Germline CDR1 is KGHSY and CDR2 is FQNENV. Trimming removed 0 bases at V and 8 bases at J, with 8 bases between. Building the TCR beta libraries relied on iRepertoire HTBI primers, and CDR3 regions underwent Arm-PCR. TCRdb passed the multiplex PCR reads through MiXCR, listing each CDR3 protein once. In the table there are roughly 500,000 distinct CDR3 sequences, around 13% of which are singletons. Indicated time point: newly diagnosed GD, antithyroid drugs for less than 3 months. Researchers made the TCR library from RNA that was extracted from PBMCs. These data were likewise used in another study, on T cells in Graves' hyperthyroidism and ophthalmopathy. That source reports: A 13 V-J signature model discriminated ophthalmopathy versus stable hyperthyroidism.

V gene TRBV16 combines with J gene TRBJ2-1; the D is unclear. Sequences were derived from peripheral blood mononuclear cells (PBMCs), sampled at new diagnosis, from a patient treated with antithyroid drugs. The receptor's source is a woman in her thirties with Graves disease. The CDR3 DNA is TGTGCCAGCAGCCAATCCGGCCTACATGAGCAGTTCTTC. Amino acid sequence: CASSQSGLHEQFF.